These 15 T cell receptor beta chains share one sample of origin, sequenced in a study of T cell responses to AZD1222 COVID-19 vaccine. Data came from immunoSEQ multiplex PCR; TCRdb stores just in-frame clones and leaves some out. The table includes 130,000 to 150,000 clones, around 90% detected once. Sequenced here: peripheral blood, sampled 28 days after the second AZD1222 dose. The receptor set was obtained from an adult who received the AZD1222 COVID-19 vaccine.

In its sample, this clone was seen once. The chain couples TRBV6-1 to TRBJ2-6; D not certain. The CDR3 length is 18 residues. Germline CDR1 is MNHNS and CDR2 is SASEGT. V was cut by 1 base and J by 0 bases, with 13 bases left in between. CDR3 DNA sequence: TGTGCCAGCAGTGAAGGTGGCCGTTTGCCCTCTGGGGCCAACGTCCTGACTTTC. This sequence encodes CASSEGGRLPSGANVLTF.

This clone has only a few counts. CDR3 amino acids: CASAPGLNTEAFF. CDR3 DNA: TGTGCCAGCGCGCCGGGACTCAACACTGAAGCTTTCTTT. The V gene is TRBV19, the J gene TRBJ1-1, with D possibly TRBD1 on 5 matching bases. V lost 9 bases and J lost 2, with 13 bases in between. Germline V gene data show CDR1 as LNHDA and CDR2 as SQIVND (reference sequence). There are 13 residues in the CDR3. The variable domain in full, completed from reference TRBV19 and TRBJ1-1, reads DGGITQSPKYLFRKEGQNVTLSCEQNLNHDAMYWYRQDPGQGLRLIYYSQIVNDFQKGDIAEGYSVSREKKESFPLTVTSAQKNPTAFYLCASAPGLNTEAFFGQGTRLTVV.

This clone has just one count. The genes are TRBV9 and TRBJ1-1, with TRBD1 matching over 8 bases. V was pared by 4 bases and J by 10 bases, with 9 bases of the junction left unmatched. The germline V gene has CDR1 SGDLS and CDR2 YYNGEE. CDR3 size: 13 residues. The CDR3 region has the DNA TGTGCCAGCAGCCCCGGGACAGGACCCCGAGCTTTCTTT. Its translation: CASSPGTGPRAFF.

The chain has TRBV5-1 and TRBJ1-5; no reliable D call. The CDR3 length is 15 residues. The germline V and J ends were trimmed by 0 bases and 9 bases, with 16 bases remaining between them. Per germline, CDR1 SGHRS and CDR2 YFSETQ. The DNA of the CDR3 is TGCGCCAGCAGCTTGGAGTCGGCGGCCGGAGGGCCCCAGCATTTT. Protein sequence: CASSLESAAGGPQHF. The entire variable domain, with the rest obtained from reference TRBV5-1 and TRBJ1-5, is as follows: KAGVTQTPRYLIKTRGQQVTLSCSPISGHRSVSWYQQTPGQGLQFLFEYFSETQRNKGNFPGRFSGRQFSNSRSEMNVSTLELGDSALYLCASSLESAAGGPQHFGDGTRLSIL.

This clone came up once. The V call is TRBV7-9, the J call TRBJ1-4; 10 nucleotides line up with TRBD1. CDR1 is SEHNR, CDR2 FQNEAQ, per germline (reference sequence). There are 19 residues in the CDR3. V gave up 5 bases and J gave up 3 bases; unmatched junction bases: 15. The DNA of the CDR3 is TGTGCCAGCAGCCGAACTCTCAGACAGGGGGCTCGGGCTAATGAAAAACTGTTTTTT. Protein: CASSRTLRQGARANEKLFF.

This sequence joins TRBV6-4 and TRBJ2-1; D is perhaps TRBD1 or TRBD2 (5 bases each). CDR1 MRHNA and CDR2 SNTAGT come from the germline V gene. Trimming left V 6 bases short and J 0 bases short, with 12 bases between. This CDR3 is built from 15 residues. The CDR3 bases are TGTGCCAGCAGCCCGGGACCGAGCTCCTACAATGAGCAGTTCTTC. Translation: CASSPGPSSYNEQFF.

This rearrangement joins TRBV2 to TRBJ1-3; unclear D gene. CDR1 is SNHLY, CDR2 FYNNEI, per germline. CDR3 length: 19 residues. Deletions cut 2 bases from V and 1 base from J, with 21 bases between. The CDR3 bases are TGTGCCAGCAGTGAACCCGACCATGGGGATGTTTCGTCTGGAAACACCATATATTTT. Translation gives CASSEPDHGDVSSGNTIYF. Full variable domain (outside the CDR3, taken from reference TRBV2 and TRBJ1-3): EPEVTQTPSHQVTQMGQEVILRCVPISNHLYFYWYRQILGQKVEFLVSFYNNEISEKSEIFDDQFSVERPDGSNFTLKIRSTKLEDSAMYFCASSEPDHGDVSSGNTIYFGEGSWLTVV.

The V and J genes are TRBV3-1 (or the pseudogene TRBV3-2) and TRBJ2-7, with 8 bases identical to TRBD1. The CDR3 runs to 15 residues. V shed 1 base, J shed 4 bases, and the junction held 6 bases outside the gene matches. From germline, CDR1 is LGHDT and CDR2 YNNKEL (reference sequence). DNA of the CDR3: TGTGCCAGCAGCCAAGCCGGGACAGGACTTTACGAGCAGTACTTC. This sequence encodes CASSQAGTGLYEQYF.

V gene TRBV6-4 combines with J gene TRBJ2-2; D perhaps matches TRBD1 (6 bases). The V end lost 5 bases, the J end lost 5 bases, and 9 bases lay between the germline ends. Germline loops: CDR1 MRHNA, CDR2 SNTAGT. The CDR3 contains 13 residues. CDR3: CASSNRETGELFF. The CDR3 DNA follows: TGTGCCAGCAGTAACAGGGAGACCGGGGAGCTGTTTTTT.

V is TRBV7-3 and J is TRBJ1-1; tentative D call: TRBD1 (5 bases). This CDR3 contains 13 residues. The V end lost 6 bases, the J end lost 5 bases, and 13 bases lay between the germline ends. The germline CDR1 and CDR2 sequences are SGHTA and FQGTGA. For the CDR3, the DNA is TGTGCCAGCAGTCCCGGAGGGACGACTGAAGCTTTCTTT. Amino acid sequence: CASSPGGTTEAFF. Full variable domain (missing parts from reference TRBV7-3 and TRBJ1-1): GAGVSQTPSNKVTEKGKYVELRCDPISGHTALYWYRQSLGQGPEFLIYFQGTGAADDSGLPNDRFFAVRPEGSVSTLKIQRTERGDSAVYLCASSPGGTTEAFFGQGTRLTVV.

The chain joins TRBV14 to TRBJ1-6, with a weak D call TRBD1 (5 bases). Germline V gene sequence: CDR1 SGHDN, CDR2 FVKESK. The CDR3 spans 15 residues. Trimming removed 1 base from V and 7 bases from J, with 11 bases in between. The chain's CDR3 is CASSQAGIENSPLHF. The CDR3 DNA sequence: TGTGCCAGCAGCCAAGCAGGGATAGAGAATTCACCCCTCCACTTT.

The genes are TRBV7-9 and TRBJ1-1; D not certain. Germline V CDR1 and CDR2: SEHNR, FQNEAQ (reference sequence). The V and J ends lost 4 bases and 5 bases respectively, with 8 bases between them. CDR3 length equals 12 residues. For the CDR3, the DNA is TGTGCCAGCAGCTCAACTAGGACTGAAGCTTTCTTT. Translating it yields CASSSTRTEAFF.

CDR3: CASSRAGREVRTEAFF. The CDR3, as DNA: TGCGCCAGCAGCCGGGCAGGCAGGGAGGTCCGCACTGAAGCTTTCTTT. The V and J genes are TRBV4-1 and TRBJ1-1; D might be TRBD1 (5 bases). The V gene lost 4 bases and the J gene lost 4 bases, with 19 bases spanning the gap. This CDR3 is 16 amino acids long. From germline, CDR1 is MGHRA and CDR2 YSYEKL.

The chain carries TRBV27 and TRBJ1-1, with 7 bases lining up with TRBD1. Germline V lookup: CDR1 MNHEY, CDR2 SMNVEV (reference sequence). There are 17 residues in the CDR3. Trimming at V came to 4 bases and at J to 0 bases, leaving 11 bases not matched to a gene. CDR3: CASSSTWTGPMNTEAFF. Here the CDR3 DNA reads TGTGCCAGCAGTTCGACCTGGACAGGTCCAATGAACACTGAAGCTTTCTTT.

The V gene is TRBV19, the J gene TRBJ1-2; tentatively, D is TRBD1 (6 bases). The germline V gene encodes CDR1 LNHDA and CDR2 SQIVND (reference sequence). Deletions cut 5 bases from V and 4 bases from J, with 14 bases between. CDR3 size: 14 residues. DNA for the CDR3: TGTGCCAGTAGTCCGACCACAGGGTTCTATGGCTACACCTTC. This encodes CASSPTTGFYGYTF.